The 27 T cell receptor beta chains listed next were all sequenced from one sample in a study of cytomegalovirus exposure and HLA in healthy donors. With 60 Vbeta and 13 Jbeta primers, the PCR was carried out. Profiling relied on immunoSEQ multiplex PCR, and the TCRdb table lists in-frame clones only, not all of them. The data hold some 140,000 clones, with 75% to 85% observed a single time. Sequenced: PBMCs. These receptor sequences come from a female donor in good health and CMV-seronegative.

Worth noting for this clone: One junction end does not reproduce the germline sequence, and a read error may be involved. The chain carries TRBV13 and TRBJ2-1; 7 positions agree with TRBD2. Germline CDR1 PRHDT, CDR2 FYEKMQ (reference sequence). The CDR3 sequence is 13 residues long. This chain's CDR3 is CASSLGGGFRELF. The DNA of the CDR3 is TGTGCCAGCAGCTTAGGGGGGGGGTTTCGGGAACTCTTC.

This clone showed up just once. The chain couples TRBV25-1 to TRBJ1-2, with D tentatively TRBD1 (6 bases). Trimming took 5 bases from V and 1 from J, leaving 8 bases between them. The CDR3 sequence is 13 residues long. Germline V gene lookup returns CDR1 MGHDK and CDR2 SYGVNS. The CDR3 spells CASSQGGNYGYTF. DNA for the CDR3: TGTGCCAGCAGTCAAGGGGGTAACTATGGCTACACCTTC.

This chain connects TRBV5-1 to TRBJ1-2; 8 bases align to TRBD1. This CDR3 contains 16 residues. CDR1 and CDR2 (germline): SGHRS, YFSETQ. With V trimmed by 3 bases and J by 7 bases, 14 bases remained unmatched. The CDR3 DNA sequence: TGCGCCAGCAGCTCCGTAGGGACAGGCCTACGAGGTGGCTACACCTTC. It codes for CASSSVGTGLRGGYTF.

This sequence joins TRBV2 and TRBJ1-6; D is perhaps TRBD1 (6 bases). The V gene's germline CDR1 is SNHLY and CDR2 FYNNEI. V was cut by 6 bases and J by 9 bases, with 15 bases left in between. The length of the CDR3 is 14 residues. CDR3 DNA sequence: TGTGCCAGCAGATCATCAGGGGAAGGTTCACCCCTCCACTTT. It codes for CASRSSGEGSPLHF.

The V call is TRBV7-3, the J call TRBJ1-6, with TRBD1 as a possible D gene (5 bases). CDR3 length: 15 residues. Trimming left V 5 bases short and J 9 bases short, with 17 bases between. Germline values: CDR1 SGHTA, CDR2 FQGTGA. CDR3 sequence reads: CASSQTGGGSSPLHF. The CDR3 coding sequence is TGTGCCAGCAGCCAAACAGGCGGGGGGAGTTCACCCCTCCACTTT.

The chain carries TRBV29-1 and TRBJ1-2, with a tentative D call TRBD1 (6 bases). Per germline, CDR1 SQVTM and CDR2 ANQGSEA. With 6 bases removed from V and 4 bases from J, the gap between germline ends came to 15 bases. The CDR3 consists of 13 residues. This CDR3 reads CSVAPRGPYGYTF. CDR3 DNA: TGCAGCGTAGCTCCCAGGGGACCCTATGGCTACACCTTC.

CDR3 in amino acids: CSSQGSGTHSYNEQFF. The CDR3 DNA is TGCAGCTCCCAGGGCAGCGGGACTCACTCCTACAATGAGCAGTTCTTC. This rearrangement joins TRBV29-1 to TRBJ2-1; 7 nucleotides line up with TRBD2. V shed 8 bases, J shed 0 bases, and the junction held 13 bases outside the gene matches. The CDR3 covers 16 residues. CDR1 is SQVTM, CDR2 ANQGSEA, per germline.

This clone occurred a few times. CDR3 loop: CASRRHQSDEKLFF. CDR3 in DNA: TGTGCCAGCAGGAGACACCAATCCGATGAAAAACTGTTTTTT. The chain joins TRBV6-5 to TRBJ1-4; no clear D. Germline V gene sequence: CDR1 MNHEY, CDR2 SVGAGI. The CDR3 is made up of 14 amino acids. The V end was cut by 6 bases, the J end by 6 bases, with 14 bases between.

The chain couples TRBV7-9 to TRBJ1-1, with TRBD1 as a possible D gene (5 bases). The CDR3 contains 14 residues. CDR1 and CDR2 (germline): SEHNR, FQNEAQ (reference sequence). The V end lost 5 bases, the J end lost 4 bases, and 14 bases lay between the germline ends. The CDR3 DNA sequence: TGTGCCAGCAGCCCTCAGGGCTCGGGCACTGAAGCTTTCTTT. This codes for CASSPQGSGTEAFF.

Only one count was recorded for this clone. DNA of the CDR3: TGTGCCAGCAGCCGGAGGGGGGGCCTCGTTGTAGGCAATGAGCAGTTCTTC. Translation gives CASSRRGGLVVGNEQFF. The genes are TRBV7-9 and TRBJ2-1; a possible D gene is TRBD2 (7 bases). Germline assignment: CDR1 SEHNR and CDR2 FQNEAQ (reference sequence). Trimming took 5 bases from V and 6 from J, leaving 23 bases between them. CDR3 length: 17 residues.

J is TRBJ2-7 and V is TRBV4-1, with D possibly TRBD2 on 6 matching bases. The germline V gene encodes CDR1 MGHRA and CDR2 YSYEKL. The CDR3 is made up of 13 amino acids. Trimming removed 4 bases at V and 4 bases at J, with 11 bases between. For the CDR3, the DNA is TGCGCCAGCAGCCCACACGGGGGATACGAGCAGTACTTC. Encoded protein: CASSPHGGYEQYF.

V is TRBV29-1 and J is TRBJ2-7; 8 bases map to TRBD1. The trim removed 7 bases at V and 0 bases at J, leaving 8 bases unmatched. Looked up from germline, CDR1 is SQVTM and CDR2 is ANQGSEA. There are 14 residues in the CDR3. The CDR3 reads CSAHSTGGSYEQYF. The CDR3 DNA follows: TGCAGCGCCCATTCCACAGGGGGCTCCTACGAGCAGTACTTC.

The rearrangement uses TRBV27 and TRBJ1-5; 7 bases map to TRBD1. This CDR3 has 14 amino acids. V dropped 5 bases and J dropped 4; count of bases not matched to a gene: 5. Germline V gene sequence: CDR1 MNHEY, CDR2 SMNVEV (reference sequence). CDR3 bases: TGTGCCAGCAGTGGCCTACAGGGGAATCAGCCCCAGCATTTT. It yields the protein CASSGLQGNQPQHF.

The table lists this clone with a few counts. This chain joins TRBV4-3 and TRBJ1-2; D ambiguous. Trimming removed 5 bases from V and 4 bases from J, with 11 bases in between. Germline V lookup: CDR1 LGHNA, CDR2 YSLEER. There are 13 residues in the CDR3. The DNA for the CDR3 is TGCGCCAGCAGCTCCAGGCGGGGCTATGGCTACACCTTC. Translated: CASSSRRGYGYTF.

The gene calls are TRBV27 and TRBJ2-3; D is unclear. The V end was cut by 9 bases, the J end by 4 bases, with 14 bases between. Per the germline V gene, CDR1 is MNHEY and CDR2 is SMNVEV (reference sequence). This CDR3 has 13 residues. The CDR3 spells CASWARNSDTQYF. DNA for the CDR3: TGTGCCAGTTGGGCCCGGAATTCAGATACGCAGTATTTT.

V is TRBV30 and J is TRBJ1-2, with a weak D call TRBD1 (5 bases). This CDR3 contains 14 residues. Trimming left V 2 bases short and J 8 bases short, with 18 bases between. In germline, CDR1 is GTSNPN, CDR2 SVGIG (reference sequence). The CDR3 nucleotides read TGTGCCTGGAGTAGGTGGCGGGGGACGCGGGGCTACACCTTC. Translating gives CAWSRWRGTRGYTF.

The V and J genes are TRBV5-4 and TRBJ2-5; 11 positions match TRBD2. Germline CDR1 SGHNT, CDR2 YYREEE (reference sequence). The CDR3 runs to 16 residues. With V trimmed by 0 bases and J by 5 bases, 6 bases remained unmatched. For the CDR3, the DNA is TGTGCCAGCAGCTTGGGTAGCGGGGGGGCGAGGGAGACCCAGTACTTC. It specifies CASSLGSGGARETQYF.

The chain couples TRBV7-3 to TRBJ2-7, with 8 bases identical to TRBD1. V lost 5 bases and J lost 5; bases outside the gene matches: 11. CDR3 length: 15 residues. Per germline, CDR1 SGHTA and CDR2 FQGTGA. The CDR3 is CASSMTGAERDEQYF. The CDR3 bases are TGTGCCAGCAGCATGACAGGGGCCGAGCGCGACGAGCAGTACTTC.

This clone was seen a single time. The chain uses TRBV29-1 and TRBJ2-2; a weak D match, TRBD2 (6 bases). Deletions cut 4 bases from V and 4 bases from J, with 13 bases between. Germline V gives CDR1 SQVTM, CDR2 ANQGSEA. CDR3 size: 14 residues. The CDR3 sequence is CSVVRDGLTGELFF. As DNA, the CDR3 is TGCAGCGTTGTGCGGGACGGACTCACCGGGGAGCTGTTTTTT.

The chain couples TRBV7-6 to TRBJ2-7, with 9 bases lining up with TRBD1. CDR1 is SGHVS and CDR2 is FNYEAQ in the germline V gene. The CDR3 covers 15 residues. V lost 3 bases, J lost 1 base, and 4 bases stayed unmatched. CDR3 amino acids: CASSFEGTGSYEQYF. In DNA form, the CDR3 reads TGTGCCAGCAGCTTTGAAGGGACAGGGTCCTACGAGCAGTACTTC. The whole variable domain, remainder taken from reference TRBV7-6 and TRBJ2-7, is GAGVSQSPRYKVTKRGQDVALRCDPISGHVSLYWYRQALGQGPEFLTYFNYEAQQDKSGLPNDRFSAERPEGSISTLTIQRTEQRDSAMYRCASSFEGTGSYEQYFGPGTRLTVT.

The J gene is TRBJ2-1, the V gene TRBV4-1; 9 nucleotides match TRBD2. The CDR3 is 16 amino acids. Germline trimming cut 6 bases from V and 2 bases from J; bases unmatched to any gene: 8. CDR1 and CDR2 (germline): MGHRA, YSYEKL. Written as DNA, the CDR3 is TGCGCCAGCAGGCGAATAGCGGGAGTTACCTACAATGAGCAGTTCTTC. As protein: CASRRIAGVTYNEQFF.

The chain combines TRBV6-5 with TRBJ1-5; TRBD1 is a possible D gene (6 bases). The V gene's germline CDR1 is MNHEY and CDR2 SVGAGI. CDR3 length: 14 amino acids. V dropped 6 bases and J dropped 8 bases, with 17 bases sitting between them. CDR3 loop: CASRAGTLSEPQHF. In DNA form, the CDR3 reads TGTGCCAGCAGAGCGGGGACACTTAGCGAGCCCCAGCATTTT.

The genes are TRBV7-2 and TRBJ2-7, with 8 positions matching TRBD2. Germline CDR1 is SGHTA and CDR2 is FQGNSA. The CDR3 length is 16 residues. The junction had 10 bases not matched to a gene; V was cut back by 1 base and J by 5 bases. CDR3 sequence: CASSLGLRAGGDEQYF. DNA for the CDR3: TGTGCCAGCAGCTTAGGTCTCCGGGCGGGGGGCGACGAGCAGTACTTC.

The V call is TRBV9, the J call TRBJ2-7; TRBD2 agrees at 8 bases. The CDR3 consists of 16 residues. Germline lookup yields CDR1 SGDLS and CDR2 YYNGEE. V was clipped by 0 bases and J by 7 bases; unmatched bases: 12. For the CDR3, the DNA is TGTGCCAGCAGCGTAGCTTGGACTAGCCTCTTTGGGGAGCAGTACTTC. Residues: CASSVAWTSLFGEQYF. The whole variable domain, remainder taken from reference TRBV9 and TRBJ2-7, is DSGVTQTPKHLITATGQRVTLRCSPRSGDLSVYWYQQSLDQGLQFLIQYYNGEERAKGNILERFSAQQFPDLHSELNLSSLELGDSALYFCASSVAWTSLFGEQYFGPGTRLTVT.

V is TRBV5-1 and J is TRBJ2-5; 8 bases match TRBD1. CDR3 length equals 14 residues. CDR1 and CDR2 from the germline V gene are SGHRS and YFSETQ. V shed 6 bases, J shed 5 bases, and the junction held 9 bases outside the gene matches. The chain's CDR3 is CASTYNTGGETQYF. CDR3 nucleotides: TGCGCCAGCACGTACAACACAGGGGGGGAGACCCAGTACTTC.

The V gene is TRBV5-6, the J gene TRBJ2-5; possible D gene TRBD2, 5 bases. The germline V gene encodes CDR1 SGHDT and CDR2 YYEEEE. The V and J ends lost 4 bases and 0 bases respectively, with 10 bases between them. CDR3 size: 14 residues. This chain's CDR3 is CASSPAGDQETQYF. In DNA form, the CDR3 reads TGTGCCAGCAGCCCCGCCGGGGACCAAGAGACCCAGTACTTC. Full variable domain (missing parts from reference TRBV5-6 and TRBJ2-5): DAGVTQSPTHLIKTRGQQVTLRCSPKSGHDTVSWYQQALGQGPQFIFQYYEEEERQRGNFPDRFSGHQFPNYSSELNVNALLLGDSALYLCASSPAGDQETQYFGPGTRLLVL.

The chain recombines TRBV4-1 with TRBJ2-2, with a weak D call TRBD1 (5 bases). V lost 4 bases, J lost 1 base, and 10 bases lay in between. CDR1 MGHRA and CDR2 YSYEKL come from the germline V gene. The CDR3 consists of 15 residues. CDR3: CASSPTQGNTGELFF. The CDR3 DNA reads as TGCGCCAGCAGCCCGACTCAGGGGAACACCGGGGAGCTGTTTTTT.